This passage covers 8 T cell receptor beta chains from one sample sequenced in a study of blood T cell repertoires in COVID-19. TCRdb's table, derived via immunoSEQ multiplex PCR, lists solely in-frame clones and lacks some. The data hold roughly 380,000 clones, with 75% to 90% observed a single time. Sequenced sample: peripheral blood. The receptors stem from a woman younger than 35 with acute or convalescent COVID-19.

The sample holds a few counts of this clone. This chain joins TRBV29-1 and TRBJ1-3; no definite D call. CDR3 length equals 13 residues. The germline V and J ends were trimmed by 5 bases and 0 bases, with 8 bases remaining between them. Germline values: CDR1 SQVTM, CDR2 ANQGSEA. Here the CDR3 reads CSVLGSSGNTIYF. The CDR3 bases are TGCAGCGTTCTAGGTAGCTCTGGAAACACCATATATTTT.

The CDR3 sequence: CASLMGKLSNQPQHF. The CDR3 coding sequence is TGTGCCAGCCTAATGGGCAAACTTAGCAATCAGCCCCAGCATTTT. The chain combines TRBV28 with TRBJ1-5; D call uncertain. The CDR3 spans 15 residues. The V gene's germline CDR1 is MDHEN and CDR2 SYDVKM. Trimming left V 8 bases short and J 0 bases short, with 14 bases between. Full variable domain (missing parts from reference TRBV28 and TRBJ1-5): DVKVTQSSRYLVKRTGEKVFLECVQDMDHENMFWYRQDPGLGLRLIYFSYDVKMKEKGDIPEGYSVSREKKERFSLILESASTNQTSMYLCASLMGKLSNQPQHFGDGTRLSIL.

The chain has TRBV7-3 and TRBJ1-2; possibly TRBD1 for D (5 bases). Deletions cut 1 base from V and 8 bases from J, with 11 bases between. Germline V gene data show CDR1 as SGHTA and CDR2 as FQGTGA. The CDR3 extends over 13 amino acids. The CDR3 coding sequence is TGTGCCAGCAGCTTAAGGGGCCGGGAGGGCTACACCTTC. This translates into CASSLRGREGYTF.

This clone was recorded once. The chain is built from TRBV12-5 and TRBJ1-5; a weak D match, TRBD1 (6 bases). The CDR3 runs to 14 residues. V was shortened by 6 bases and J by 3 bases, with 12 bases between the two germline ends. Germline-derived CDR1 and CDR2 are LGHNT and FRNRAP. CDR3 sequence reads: CASGPTGINQPQHF. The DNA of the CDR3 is TGTGCTAGTGGACCGACAGGAATCAATCAGCCCCAGCATTTT.

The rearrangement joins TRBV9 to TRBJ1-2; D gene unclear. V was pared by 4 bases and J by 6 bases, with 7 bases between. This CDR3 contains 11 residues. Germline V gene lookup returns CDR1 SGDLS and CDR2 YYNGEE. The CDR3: CASSRRDGYTF. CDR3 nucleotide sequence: TGTGCCAGCAGCCGCCGGGATGGCTACACCTTC.

CDR3 DNA sequence: TGTGCCAGCACTAATGTATATGGCTACACCTTC. Translated: CASTNVYGYTF. The chain joins TRBV2 to TRBJ1-2; D gene uncertain. This CDR3 is 11 amino acids long. The germline V gene encodes CDR1 SNHLY and CDR2 FYNNEI. V gave up 7 bases and J gave up 5 bases, with 8 bases separating them.

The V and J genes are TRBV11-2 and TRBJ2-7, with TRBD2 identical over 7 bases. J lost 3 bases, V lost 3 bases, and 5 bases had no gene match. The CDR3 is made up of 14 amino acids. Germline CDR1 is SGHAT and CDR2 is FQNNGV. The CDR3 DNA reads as TGTGCCAGCAGCTTGTTTGCGGGAGTCTACGAGCAGTACTTC. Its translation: CASSLFAGVYEQYF.

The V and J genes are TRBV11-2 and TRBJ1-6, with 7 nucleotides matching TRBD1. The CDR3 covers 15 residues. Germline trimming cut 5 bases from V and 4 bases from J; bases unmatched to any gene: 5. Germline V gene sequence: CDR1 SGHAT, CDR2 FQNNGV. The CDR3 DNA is TGTGCCAGCAGCGACTCGGGACAGTATAATTCACCCCTCCACTTT. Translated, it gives CASSDSGQYNSPLHF.